The rows below give T cell receptor beta chains drawn from one sample of a study of T cells in localized non-small cell lung cancer. Libraries were prepared by immunoSEQ multiplex PCR; TCRdb keeps only in-frame clonotypes and omits some of them. This sample carries under 55,000 clones, less than 85% of them seen once, and the ten largest clones take about 4.5%. The source material was PBMCs, sampled before any cancer treatment. The receptors come from a woman aged 40-70 years with stage II lung adenocarcinoma. Each CDR3 is given with its conserved first and last residue. A D gene is named only where the DNA matches it firmly. Size is stated for part of the rows, as once, few or many counts, or as a class when the clone is expanded.

cdr3_aa cdr3_nt v_call d_call clone_size j_call
CASSRGQGSEKLFF TGTGCCAGCAGCCGAGGACAGGGCAGTGAAAAACTGTTTTTT TRBV5-8 TRBD1 NA TRBJ1-4
CASSLDPVGTEAFF TGTGCCAGCAGCTTAGATCCGGTGGGCACTGAAGCTTTCTTT TRBV7-9 NA NA TRBJ1-1
CASSPGGAYYGYTF TGTGCCAGCAGCCCAGGGGGCGCTTACTATGGCTACACCTTC TRBV6-6 TRBD1 NA TRBJ1-2
CAWSEDGSGEKLFF TGTGCCTGGAGTGAAGACGGGAGTGGCGAAAAACTGTTTTTT TRBV30 NA NA TRBJ1-4
CASSPGLAGKGAQYF TGTGCCAGCAGCCCTGGATTAGCGGGGAAAGGGGCCCAGTACTTC TRBV27 TRBD2 once TRBJ2-5
CASSPSTAGNTIYF TGTGCCAGCAGCCCTTCGACTGCTGGAAACACCATATATTTT TRBV14 NA NA TRBJ1-3
CASGLNPREGYSPLHF TGTGCTAGTGGTTTGAACCCCAGGGAAGGGTATTCACCCCTCCACTTT TRBV12-5 NA few TRBJ1-6
CASSHGGLDSPLHF TGTGCCAGTAGTCACGGGGGGCTGGATTCACCCCTCCACTTT TRBV19 NA NA TRBJ1-6
CASSWVGSSYEQYF TGCGCCAGCAGCTGGGTAGGTAGCTCCTACGAGCAGTACTTC TRBV4-3 NA NA TRBJ2-7
CASSLVDSSYEQYF TGCGCCAGCAGCTTGGTGGACAGCTCCTACGAGCAGTACTTC TRBV5-1 NA few TRBJ2-7
CSVAWTVNTEAFF TGCAGCGTTGCTTGGACAGTGAACACTGAAGCTTTCTTT TRBV29-1 NA few TRBJ1-1
CASANSNQPQHF TGTGCCTCAGCGAATAGCAATCAGCCCCAGCATTTT TRBV6-6 NA NA TRBJ1-5
CASRGLQGKNTEAFF TGTGCCAGCAGGGGACTACAGGGCAAGAACACTGAAGCTTTCTTT TRBV6-5 NA NA TRBJ1-1
CAWSVGPFRDIQYF TGTGCCTGGAGTGTTGGACCCTTTCGGGACATTCAGTACTTC TRBV30 NA NA TRBJ2-4
CASSFQDRDEKLFF TGTGCCAGCAGCTTTCAGGACAGGGATGAAAAACTGTTTTTT TRBV7-9 TRBD1 NA TRBJ1-4
CASSQILDREGEPQHF TGCGCCAGCAGCCAAATTCTTGACAGGGAAGGAGAGCCCCAGCATTTT TRBV4-1 TRBD1 medium-sized TRBJ1-5
CASSLSYQNQETQYF TGTGCCAGCAGTTTATCCTATCAAAACCAAGAGACCCAGTACTTC TRBV27 NA NA TRBJ2-5
CASSLVPGLAEAFF TGCGCCAGCAGCTTGGTTCCAGGGCTGGCTGAAGCTTTCTTT TRBV5-1 NA NA TRBJ1-1
CASSPQQDRAYGYTF TGTGCCAGCAGCCCGCAGCAGGACAGGGCCTATGGCTACACCTTC TRBV7-2 TRBD1 NA TRBJ1-2
CAISEPGTGRNNEQFF TGTGCCATCAGTGAACCCGGGACAGGGAGAAACAATGAGCAGTTCTTC TRBV10-3 TRBD1 NA TRBJ2-1
CASSSISGGRSYNEQFF TGCGCCAGCAGCTCGATTAGCGGGGGGCGCTCCTACAATGAGCAGTTCTTC TRBV5-1 TRBD2 NA TRBJ2-1
CASSVAGDDNSPLHF TGTGCCAGCAGCGTAGCAGGGGACGATAATTCACCCCTCCACTTT TRBV9 NA NA TRBJ1-6
CASSPQGALRTDTQYF TGTGCCAGCAGCCCGCAGGGGGCTCTTCGCACAGATACGCAGTATTTT TRBV7-2 TRBD1 NA TRBJ2-3
CASSVYGGEETQYF TGTGCCAGCAGCGTATATGGAGGGGAAGAGACCCAGTACTTC TRBV9 NA few TRBJ2-5
CASSPTSLNEQFF TGTGCCAGCAGTCCGACTAGCCTCAATGAGCAGTTCTTC TRBV11-3 TRBD2 NA TRBJ2-1
CASSLMPAGAGANVLTF TGTGCCAGCAGCTTAATGCCCGCAGGAGCTGGGGCCAACGTCCTGACTTTC TRBV7-3 NA NA TRBJ2-6
CASKGQGQETQYF TGTGCCAGCAAGGGACAGGGTCAAGAGACCCAGTACTTC TRBV6-1 TRBD1 NA TRBJ2-5
CSVEGQGFYEQYF TGCAGCGTTGAGGGACAGGGATTCTACGAGCAGTACTTC TRBV29-1 TRBD1 few TRBJ2-7
CAWSATIGEKLFF TGTGCCTGGAGTGCCACAATTGGGGAAAAACTGTTTTTT TRBV30 NA few TRBJ1-4
CASSPTRDRAEAFF TGTGCCAGCAGCCCCACCCGCGACAGGGCTGAAGCTTTCTTT TRBV11-2 TRBD1 NA TRBJ1-1
CASSLDGTDTEAFF TGTGCCAGCAGCTTAGATGGTACAGACACTGAAGCTTTCTTT TRBV11-3 NA NA TRBJ1-1
CASSPPTSGGETQYF TGTGCCAGCTCACCACCGACTTCGGGGGGAGAGACCCAGTACTTC TRBV18 TRBD2 NA TRBJ2-5
CASSSGQGETQYF TGTGCCAGCAGCTCTGGACAGGGAGAGACCCAGTACTTC TRBV27 TRBD1 NA TRBJ2-5
CSASHQETQYF TGCAGTGCTAGCCACCAAGAGACCCAGTACTTC TRBV20-1 NA NA TRBJ2-5
CASSFGQGLFF TGTGCCAGCAGCTTCGGTCAGGGGCTGTTTTTT TRBV5-5 NA many TRBJ1-4
CSAPGGDEQFF TGCAGTGCCCCGGGGGGAGATGAGCAGTTCTTC TRBV20-1 TRBD2 NA TRBJ2-1
CASSSQGTEAFF TGTGCCAGCAGCTCCCAGGGGACTGAAGCTTTCTTT TRBV5-5 NA NA TRBJ1-1
CSASVGHEQYF TGCAGCGCCTCCGTGGGCCACGAGCAGTACTTC TRBV29-1 NA NA TRBJ2-7
CASTSGTQGDQPQHF TGTGCCAGCACATCCGGGACCCAAGGCGATCAGCCCCAGCATTTT TRBV2 NA NA TRBJ1-5
CASTASTGATNEKLFF TGTGCCAGCACCGCCTCGACGGGGGCAACTAATGAAAAACTGTTTTTT TRBV27 NA once TRBJ1-4
CASRRAQGAVTEAFF TGTGCCAGTAGAAGGGCGCAGGGAGCGGTGACTGAAGCTTTCTTT TRBV19 NA NA TRBJ1-1
CASSQDWGRPDYGYTF TGCGCCAGTAGCCAAGATTGGGGGCGGCCAGATTATGGCTACACCTTC TRBV4-3 NA NA TRBJ1-2
CASSRHSGNTIYF TGTGCCAGCAGCCGGCACTCTGGAAACACCATATATTTT TRBV2 NA few TRBJ1-3
CASSAYGVGYEQYF TGTGCCAGCAGCGCATATGGAGTAGGCTACGAGCAGTACTTC TRBV9 NA once TRBJ2-7
CAVPGQGTEAFF TGTGCCGTGCCGGGACAGGGCACTGAAGCTTTCTTT TRBV2 TRBD1 once TRBJ1-1
CASSFVGHTEAFF TGTGCCAGCAGTTTTGTAGGGCACACTGAAGCTTTCTTT TRBV6-5 NA few TRBJ1-1
CASSPGGAESYGYTF TGTGCCAGCTCACCAGGCGGGGCGGAATCCTATGGCTACACCTTC TRBV18 NA NA TRBJ1-2
CASSVEGTGLQPQHF TGTGCCAGCAGCGTAGAAGGGACAGGGCTTCAGCCCCAGCATTTT TRBV9 TRBD1 NA TRBJ1-5